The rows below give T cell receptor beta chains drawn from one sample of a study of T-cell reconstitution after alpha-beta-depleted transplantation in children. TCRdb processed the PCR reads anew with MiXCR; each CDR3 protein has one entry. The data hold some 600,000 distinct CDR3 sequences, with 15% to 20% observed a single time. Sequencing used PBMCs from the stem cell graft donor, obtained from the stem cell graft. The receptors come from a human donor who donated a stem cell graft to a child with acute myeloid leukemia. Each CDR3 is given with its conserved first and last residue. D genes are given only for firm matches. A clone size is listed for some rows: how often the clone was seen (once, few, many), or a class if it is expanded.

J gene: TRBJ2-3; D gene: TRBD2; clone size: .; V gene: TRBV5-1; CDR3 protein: CASSGGLAGGTDTQYF; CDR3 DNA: TGCGCCAGCAGCGGGGGACTAGCGGGCGGCACAGATACGCAGTATTTT
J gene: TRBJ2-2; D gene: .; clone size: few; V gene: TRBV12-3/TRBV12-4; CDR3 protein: CASTGTHRGFANTGELFF; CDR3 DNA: TGTGCCAGCACAGGGACCCATCGCGGCTTCGCGAACACCGGGGAGCTGTTTTTT
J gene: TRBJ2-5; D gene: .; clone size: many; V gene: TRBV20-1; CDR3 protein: CSASLLARGVQETQYF; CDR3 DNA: TGCAGTGCTAGCCTCCTTGCAAGGGGGGTGCAAGAGACCCAGTACTTC
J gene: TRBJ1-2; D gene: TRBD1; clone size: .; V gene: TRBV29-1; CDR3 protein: CSVESPGGWGYTF; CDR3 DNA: TGCAGCGTTGAGAGCCCAGGGGGCTGGGGCTACACCTTC
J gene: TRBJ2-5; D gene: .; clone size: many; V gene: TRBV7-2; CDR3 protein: CASSLGLQETQYF; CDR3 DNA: TGTGCCAGCAGCTTAGGGCTACAAGAGACCCAGTACTTC
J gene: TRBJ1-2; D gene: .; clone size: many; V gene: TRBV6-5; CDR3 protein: CASSPIGGGPSYGYTF; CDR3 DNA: TGTGCCAGCAGTCCAATCGGCGGGGGCCCGTCCTATGGCTACACCTTC
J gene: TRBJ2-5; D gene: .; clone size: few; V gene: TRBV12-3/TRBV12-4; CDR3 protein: CASSPDRSWRETQYF; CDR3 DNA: TGTGCCAGCAGTCCGGACAGATCCTGGAGAGAGACCCAGTACTTC
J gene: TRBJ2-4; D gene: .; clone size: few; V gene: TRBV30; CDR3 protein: CAWSPSVDIQYF; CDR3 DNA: TGTGCCTGGAGTCCCTCGGTTGACATTCAGTACTTC
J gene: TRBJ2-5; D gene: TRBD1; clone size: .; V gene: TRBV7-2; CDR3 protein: CASSLDRGKWETQYF; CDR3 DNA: TGTGCCAGCAGCTTGGACAGGGGAAAATGGGAGACCCAGTACTTC
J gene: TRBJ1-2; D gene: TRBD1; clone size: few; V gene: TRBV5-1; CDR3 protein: CASSLDTGGYGYTF; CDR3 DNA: TGCGCCAGCAGCTTGGATACAGGGGGCTATGGCTACACCTTC
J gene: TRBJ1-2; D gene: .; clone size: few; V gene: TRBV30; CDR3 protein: CAWTSLAGRSIYYGYTF; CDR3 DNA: TGTGCCTGGACTTCCTTAGCCGGCCGAAGCATTTATTATGGCTACACCTTC
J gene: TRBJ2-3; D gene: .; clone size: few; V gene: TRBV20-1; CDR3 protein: CSARSTGKRGSTDTQYF; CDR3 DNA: TGCAGTGCTAGATCTACAGGGAAGAGGGGAAGCACAGATACGCAGTATTTT
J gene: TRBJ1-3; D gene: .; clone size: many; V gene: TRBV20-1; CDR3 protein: CSARDLTVSGNTIYF; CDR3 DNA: TGCAGTGCTAGAGATCTCACAGTCTCTGGAAACACCATATATTTT
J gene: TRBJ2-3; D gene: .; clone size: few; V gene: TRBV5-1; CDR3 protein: CASSLEDGPTDTQYF; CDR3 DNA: TGCGCCAGCAGCTTGGAGGACGGACCCACAGATACGCAGTATTTT
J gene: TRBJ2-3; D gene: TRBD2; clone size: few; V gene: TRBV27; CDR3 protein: CASSSPGLAVKVDTQYF; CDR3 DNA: TGTGCCAGCAGTTCCCCGGGACTAGCGGTTAAGGTGGATACGCAGTATTTT
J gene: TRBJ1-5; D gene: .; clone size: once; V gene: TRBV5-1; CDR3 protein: CASSGRPSNQPQHF; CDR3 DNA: TGCGCCAGCAGCGGGCGTCCGAGCAATCAGCCCCAGCATTTT
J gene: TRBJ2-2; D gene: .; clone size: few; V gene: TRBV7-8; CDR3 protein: CASSLVAGAGYANTGELFF; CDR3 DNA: TGTGCCAGCAGCTTAGTGGCAGGCGCCGGTTACGCGAACACCGGGGAGCTGTTTTTT
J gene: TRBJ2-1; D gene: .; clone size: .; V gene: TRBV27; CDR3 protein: CASSSYGNEQFF; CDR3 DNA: TGTGCCAGCAGTTCATATGGCAATGAGCAGTTCTTC
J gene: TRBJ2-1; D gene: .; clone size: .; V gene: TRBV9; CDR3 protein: CASSGTGMAGYNEQFF; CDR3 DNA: TGTGCCAGCAGCGGTACAGGGATGGCAGGCTACAATGAGCAGTTCTTC
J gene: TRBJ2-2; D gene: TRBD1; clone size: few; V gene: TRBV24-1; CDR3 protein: CATSDRQGPNTGELFF; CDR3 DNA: TGTGCCACCAGTGATCGACAGGGACCGAACACCGGGGAGCTGTTTTTT
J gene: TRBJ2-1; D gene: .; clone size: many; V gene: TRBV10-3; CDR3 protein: CAISETLQGRNNEQFF; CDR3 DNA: TGTGCCATCAGTGAGACCCTACAGGGAAGGAACAATGAGCAGTTCTTC
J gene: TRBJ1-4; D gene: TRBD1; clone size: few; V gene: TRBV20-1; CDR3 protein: CSARGTGGESEKLFF; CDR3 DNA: TGCAGTGCTAGAGGAACAGGGGGCGAGAGTGAAAAACTGTTTTTT
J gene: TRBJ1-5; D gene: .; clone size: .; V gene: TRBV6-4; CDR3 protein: CASRQRDTFNQPQHF; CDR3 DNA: TGTGCCAGCAGACAACGGGACACCTTTAATCAGCCCCAGCATTTT
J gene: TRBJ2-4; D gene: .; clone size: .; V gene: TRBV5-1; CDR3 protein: CASSLESSRKNIQYF; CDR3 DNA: TGCGCCAGCAGCTTGGAGTCTAGCCGGAAGAACATTCAGTACTTC
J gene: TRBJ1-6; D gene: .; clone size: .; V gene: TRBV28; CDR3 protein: CASSWGLPNSPLHF; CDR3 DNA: TGTGCCAGCAGTTGGGGACTGCCGAATTCACCCCTCCACTTT
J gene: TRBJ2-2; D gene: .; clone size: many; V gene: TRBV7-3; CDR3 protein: CASSPGGQNTGELFF; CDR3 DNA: TGTGCCAGCAGCCCTGGGGGACAGAACACCGGGGAGCTGTTTTTT
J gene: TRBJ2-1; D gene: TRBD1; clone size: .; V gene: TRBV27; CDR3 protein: CASRIGTGQLGDNEQFF; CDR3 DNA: TGTGCCAGCAGAATAGGGACAGGGCAATTAGGGGACAATGAGCAGTTCTTC
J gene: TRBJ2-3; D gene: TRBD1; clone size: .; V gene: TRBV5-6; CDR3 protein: CASSQTGPGTDTQYF; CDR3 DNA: TGTGCCAGCAGCCAGACAGGGCCGGGCACAGATACGCAGTATTTT
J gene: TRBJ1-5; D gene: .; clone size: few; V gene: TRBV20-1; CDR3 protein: CCAANSFQGEHQPQHF; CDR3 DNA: TGCTGTGCCGCCAACTCGTTTCAGGGAGAACATCAGCCCCAGCATTTT
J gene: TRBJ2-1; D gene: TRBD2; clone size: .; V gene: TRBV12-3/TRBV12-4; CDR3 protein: CASSGMGLAGGRSYNEQFF; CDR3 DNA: TGTGCCAGCAGTGGTATGGGACTAGCGGGGGGCCGCTCCTACAATGAGCAGTTCTTC
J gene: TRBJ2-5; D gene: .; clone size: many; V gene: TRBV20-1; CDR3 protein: CSAPPRLGSQETQYF; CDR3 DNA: TGCAGTGCTCCCCCTAGGCTGGGGAGTCAAGAGACCCAGTACTTC
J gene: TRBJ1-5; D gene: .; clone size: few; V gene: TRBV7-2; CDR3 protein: CASSPDRGVGVDQPQHF; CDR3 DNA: TGTGCCAGCAGTCCCGATCGGGGGGTCGGGGTCGATCAGCCCCAGCATTTT
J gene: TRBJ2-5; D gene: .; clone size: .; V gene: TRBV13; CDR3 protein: CASSLGPRETQYF; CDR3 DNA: TGTGCCAGCAGCTTAGGACCGAGGGAGACCCAGTACTTC
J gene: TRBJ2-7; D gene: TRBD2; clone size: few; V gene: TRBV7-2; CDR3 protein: CASSWRAGAIAYEQYF; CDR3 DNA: TGTGCCAGCAGCTGGCGAGCGGGGGCGATCGCCTACGAGCAGTACTTC
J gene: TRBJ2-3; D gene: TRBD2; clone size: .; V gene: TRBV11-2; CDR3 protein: CASSFGSGGVTDTQYF; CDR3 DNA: TGTGCCAGCAGCTTTGGTAGCGGGGGGGTCACAGATACGCAGTATTTT
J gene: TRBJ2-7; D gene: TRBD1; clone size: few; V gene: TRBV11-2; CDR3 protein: CASSRTGQGEQYF; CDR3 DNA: TGTGCCAGCAGCCGGACAGGGCAGGGCGAGCAGTACTTC
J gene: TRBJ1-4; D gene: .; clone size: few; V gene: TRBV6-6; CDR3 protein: CASSYSGKEKLFF; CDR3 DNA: TGTGCCAGCAGTTACTCGGGGAAAGAAAAACTGTTTTTT
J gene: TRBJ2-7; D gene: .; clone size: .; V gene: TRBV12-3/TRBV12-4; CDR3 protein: CASSLSLLAYEQYF; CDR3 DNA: TGTGCCAGCAGTTTATCGCTTCTGGCCTACGAGCAGTACTTC
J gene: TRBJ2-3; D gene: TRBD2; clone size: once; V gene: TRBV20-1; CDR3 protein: CSARALTSGAFTDTQYF; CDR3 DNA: TGCAGTGCTAGGGCTTTGACTAGCGGGGCGTTCACAGATACGCAGTATTTT
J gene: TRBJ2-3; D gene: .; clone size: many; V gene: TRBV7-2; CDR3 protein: CASSLTSSSTDTQYF; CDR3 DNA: TGTGCCAGCAGCTTAACCTCTTCTAGCACAGATACGCAGTATTTT
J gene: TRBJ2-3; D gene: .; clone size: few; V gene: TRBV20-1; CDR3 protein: CSARDGGLFTDTQYF; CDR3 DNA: TGCAGTGCTAGAGATGGAGGACTGTTCACAGATACGCAGTATTTT
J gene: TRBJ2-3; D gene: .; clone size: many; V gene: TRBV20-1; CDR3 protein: CSARTDLRATDTQYF; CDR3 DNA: TGCAGTGCTAGGACGGACCTAAGAGCGACAGATACGCAGTATTTT
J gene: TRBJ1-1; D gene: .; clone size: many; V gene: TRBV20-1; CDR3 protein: CSARDLRGSDTEAFF; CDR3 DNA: TGCAGTGCTAGAGATCTTCGGGGTTCGGACACTGAAGCTTTCTTT
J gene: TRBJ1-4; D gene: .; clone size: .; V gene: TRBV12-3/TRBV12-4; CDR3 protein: CASSLDRLQGGKLFF; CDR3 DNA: TGTGCCAGCAGTTTAGACAGACTCCAGGGAGGAAAACTGTTTTTT
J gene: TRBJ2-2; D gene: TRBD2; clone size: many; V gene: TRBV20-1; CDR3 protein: CSARRGLASGELFF; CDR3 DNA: TGCAGTGCTAGGCGGGGACTAGCGAGCGGGGAGCTGTTTTTT
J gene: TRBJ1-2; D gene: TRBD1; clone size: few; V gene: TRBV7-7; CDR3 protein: CASSLSRKDRGYGYTF; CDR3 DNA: TGTGCCAGCAGCTTAAGTCGTAAGGACAGGGGCTATGGCTACACCTTC
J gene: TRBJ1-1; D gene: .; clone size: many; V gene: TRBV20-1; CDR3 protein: CSARPPGMNTEAFF; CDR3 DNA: TGCAGTGCTAGACCACCGGGGATGAACACTGAAGCTTTCTTT
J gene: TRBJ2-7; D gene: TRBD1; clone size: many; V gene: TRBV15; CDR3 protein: CATSREGGTGFDEQYF; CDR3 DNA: TGTGCCACCAGCAGAGAAGGGGGGACAGGGTTCGACGAGCAGTACTTC
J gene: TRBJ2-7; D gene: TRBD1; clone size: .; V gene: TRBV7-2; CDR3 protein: CASSFRQGVRYEQYF; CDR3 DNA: TGTGCCAGCAGCTTTCGACAGGGAGTACGGTACGAGCAGTACTTC
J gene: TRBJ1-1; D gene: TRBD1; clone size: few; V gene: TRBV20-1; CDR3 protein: CSARERGQGPRMNTEAFF; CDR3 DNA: TGCAGTGCTAGAGAAAGGGGACAGGGGCCAAGGATGAACACTGAAGCTTTCTTT
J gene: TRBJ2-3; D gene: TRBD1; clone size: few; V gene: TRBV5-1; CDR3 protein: CASSRDRSRTDTQYF; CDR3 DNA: TGCGCCAGCAGTAGGGACAGGAGCCGCACAGATACGCAGTATTTT
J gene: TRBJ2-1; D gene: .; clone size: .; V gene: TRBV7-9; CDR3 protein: CASSQGPGGRDEQFF; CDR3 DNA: TGTGCCAGCAGCCAGGGCCCGGGGGGCCGCGATGAGCAGTTCTTC